Below, one T cell receptor beta chain is given with its context. Antigen: not known. Time point of the sample: week 35, safety follow-up. A single vaccine dose contained 300 ug of mutant IDH1 20-mer peptide, and topical imiquimod was used with it. Every donor had a new WHO grade 3 or 4 astrocytoma that was IDH1-mutant, with loss of nuclear ATRX. The record originates from a study of a mutant IDH1 vaccine in newly diagnosed glioma. Study-level information: Radiotherapy alone preceded vaccination by 4-6 weeks; alternatively, vaccination started with temozolomide cycles. Most had both radiotherapy and temozolomide beforehand; others had only one. Sex distribution of treated patients was around 62% male and around 40% female; mean age was around 40 years.

Measured with immunoSEQ multiplex PCR; TCRdb has only the in-frame clones, and not every one. The data show tens of thousands of clones, 85% to 90% seen once. V gave up 6 bases and J gave up 3 bases; unmatched junction bases: 10. Germline loops: CDR1 MNHNS, CDR2 SASEGT. CDR3 size: 15 residues. The chain employs TRBV6-1 and TRBJ1-1; 7 positions match TRBD1. This sample comprised PBMCs, obtained from a glioma patient whose treatment included an IDH1 peptide vaccine. The clonotype originates from a man aged 25 to 45 with glioma. CDR3 region: CASRGPGGQDTEAFF. The DNA of the CDR3 is TGTGCCAGCAGGGGTCCAGGGGGGCAGGACACTGAAGCTTTCTTT.